This entry is about one TCR beta chain. Its antigen is undetermined. This specimen comes from a study of cytomegalovirus exposure and HLA in healthy donors. As for the study in general: Among the approximately 430 donors who were genotyped, roughly 86% fell in the genetic ancestry cluster that is associated with self-reported Caucasian donors. The study's findings and limits: DRB1 had the most TCR associations and HLA-C the fewest, a later analysis found, with rates varying by HLA locus. Some V segments could not be told apart, so they were left out, TRBV6-2 and TRBV6-3 among them. Most of the TCR beta V segments (in an earlier analysis) were productive either about 87% or about 30% of the time.

Trimming removed 4 bases from V and 1 base from J; junction bases left unmatched: 8. CDR3 size: 16 residues. CDR1 and CDR2 from the germline V gene are SGDLS and YYNGEE. The PCR made use of 60 Vbeta and 13 Jbeta primers. Some clones are missing from TCRdb's copy, which holds only in-frame ones; the method was immunoSEQ multiplex PCR. The sample consists of about 160,000 clones, approximately 80% of them appearing once. The sequenced material came from PBMCs. The gene calls are TRBV9 and TRBJ2-3; 8 nucleotides line up with TRBD2. The source is a man aged 50 or older in good health and CMV-seropositive. The CDR3 DNA sequence: TGTGCCAGCAGCCCAATTAGCGGGGCCCGCACAGATACGCAGTATTTT. Protein: CASSPISGARTDTQYF. Based on the CDR3 plus reference TRBV9 and TRBJ2-3, the full variable domain is DSGVTQTPKHLITATGQRVTLRCSPRSGDLSVYWYQQSLDQGLQFLIQYYNGEERAKGNILERFSAQQFPDLHSELNLSSLELGDSALYFCASSPISGARTDTQYFGPGTRLTVL.